A single sample is the source of the 28 T cell receptor beta chains below, sequenced in a study of blood T cell repertoires in COVID-19. Libraries were prepared by immunoSEQ multiplex PCR; TCRdb keeps only in-frame clonotypes and omits some of them. The sample holds roughly 360,000 clones, around 87% seen once. The source material was PBMCs or T cells enriched from blood (not recorded which). These receptors were obtained from a woman younger than 45 with acute COVID-19.

The genes are TRBV2 and TRBJ1-2; D might be TRBD1 (5 bases). Trimming pared 5 bases from V and 4 bases from J, leaving 11 bases between. The V gene's germline CDR1 is SNHLY and CDR2 FYNNEI. The CDR3 runs to 13 residues. The CDR3 DNA is TGTGCCAGCAGTATCAGGGTATCCTATGGCTACACCTTC. Residues: CASSIRVSYGYTF.

The rearrangement joins TRBV6-5 to TRBJ1-6, with TRBD1 identical over 8 bases. The CDR3 totals 15 residues. In germline, CDR1 is MNHEY, CDR2 SVGAGI. The J segment lost 7 bases and the V segment lost 7 bases, leaving 9 bases of the junction unmatched. Here the CDR3 DNA reads TGTGCCAGCACCCAGGGGGCTCCCAGGAATTCACCCCTCCACTTT. Protein product: CASTQGAPRNSPLHF.

The chain is built from TRBV7-2 and TRBJ2-7; 13 bases match TRBD2. CDR3 size: 17 residues. In germline, CDR1 is SGHTA, CDR2 FQGNSA. Trimming took 0 bases from V and 2 from J; bases not matched to a gene: 4. The CDR3 DNA sequence: TGTGCCAGCAGCTTAGCCGGACTAGCGGGGGACCCCTACGAGCAGTACTTC. This codes for CASSLAGLAGDPYEQYF.

This clone was detected once. This chain joins TRBV5-6 and TRBJ2-1; TRBD2 aligns across 9 bases. This CDR3 comprises 17 residues. Germline loops: CDR1 SGHDT, CDR2 YYEEEE. The ends lost 2 bases at V and 0 bases at J; junction bases unmatched: 6. The CDR3 sequence: CASSFFSSGDSYNEQFF. The CDR3 DNA sequence: TGTGCCAGCAGCTTCTTCTCTAGCGGGGACTCCTACAATGAGCAGTTCTTC.

The chain employs TRBV7-8 and TRBJ1-5, with D maybe TRBD1 (6 bases). The CDR3 is made up of 14 amino acids. Germline-derived CDR1 and CDR2 are SGHVS and FQNEAQ. The germline V and J ends were trimmed by 0 bases and 6 bases, with 9 bases remaining between them. The chain's CDR3 is CASSLAQGFQPQHF. In nucleotides, the CDR3 is TGTGCCAGCAGCTTAGCACAGGGTTTTCAGCCCCAGCATTTT.

The CDR3 coding sequence is TGCGCCAGCAGCAGCGGGACTAGCGGGACCACAGATACGCAGTATTTT. Its protein product is CASSSGTSGTTDTQYF. The chain is built from TRBV5-1 and TRBJ2-3, with TRBD2 identical over 13 bases. V gave up 4 bases and J gave up 2 bases; unmatched junction bases: 4. The germline CDR1 and CDR2 sequences are SGHRS and YFSETQ. The CDR3 is made up of 16 amino acids.

The CDR3 DNA reads TGTGCCAGCAGTCACAGGGGCAAAGGAGAAAAACTGTTTTTT. It yields the protein CASSHRGKGEKLFF. This chain uses TRBV25-1 with TRBJ1-4; 7 nucleotides match TRBD1. J lost 8 bases, V lost 5 bases, and 8 bases had no gene match. The CDR3 runs to 14 residues. Germline CDR1 is MGHDK and CDR2 is SYGVNS. The entire variable domain, with the rest obtained from reference TRBV25-1 and TRBJ1-4, is as follows: EADIYQTPRYLVIGTGKKITLECSQTMGHDKMYWYQQDPGMELHLIHYSYGVNSTEKGDLSSESTVSRIRTEHFPLTLESARPSHTSQYLCASSHRGKGEKLFFGSGTQLSVL.

This clone was seen only once. The chain recombines TRBV12-3 or TRBV12-4 with TRBJ1-2, with D maybe TRBD1 (6 bases). V was cut by 10 bases and J by 8 bases, with 17 bases left in between. This CDR3 spans 12 amino acids. CDR3 sequence: CATHDGTSGYTF. The CDR3 DNA follows: TGTGCCACCCACGACGGGACAAGCGGCTACACCTTC.

CDR3 amino acids: CATQGQGAGDTQYF. In DNA form, the CDR3 reads TGTGCCACCCAGGGACAGGGGGCAGGGGATACGCAGTATTTT. V usage is TRBV24-1 and J usage is TRBJ2-3; TRBD1 aligns across 12 bases. The CDR3 is 14 amino acids. Germline lookup yields CDR1 KGHDR and CDR2 SFDVKD. The V and J ends lost 9 bases and 6 bases, in that order; junction bases with no gene match: 6.

This chain joins TRBV30 and TRBJ1-6; D remains unclear. The V gene's germline CDR1 is GTSNPN and CDR2 SVGIG (reference sequence). Trimming shortened V by 0 bases and J by 14 bases, and 20 bases separated the two germline ends. The CDR3 extends over 15 amino acids. The DNA for the CDR3 is TGTGCCTGGAGTGTAGTCTTTGGTGACACGGGAACCCTCCACTTT. It specifies CAWSVVFGDTGTLHF.

This clone was counted a single time. V usage is TRBV4-1 and J usage is TRBJ2-2; 9 bases align to TRBD1. This CDR3 is 19 amino acids long. The V gene end was trimmed by 0 bases and the J gene end by 6 bases; junction bases not matched to a gene: 14. Germline V gives CDR1 MGHRA, CDR2 YSYEKL. In DNA form, the CDR3 reads TGCGCCAGCAGCCAAGATTCGTTGATAACAGGGGGCTTCGCCGGGGAGCTGTTTTTT. Protein: CASSQDSLITGGFAGELFF.

The chain recombines TRBV30 with TRBJ2-7, with 11 bases matching TRBD1. The trim removed 0 bases at V and 3 bases at J, leaving 4 bases unmatched. The CDR3 is 15 residues long. Germline V lookup: CDR1 GTSNPN, CDR2 SVGIG (reference sequence). The CDR3 spells CAWSVGGTGGYEQYF. The CDR3 DNA sequence: TGTGCCTGGAGTGTAGGGGGGACAGGGGGCTACGAGCAGTACTTC.

The chain joins TRBV30 to TRBJ2-7, with unresolved D. The CDR3 has 13 amino acids. Germline V gives CDR1 GTSNPN, CDR2 SVGIG (reference sequence). Trimming pared 0 bases from V and 2 bases from J, leaving 8 bases between. CDR3: CAWSVGGPYEQYF. In nucleotides, the CDR3 is TGTGCCTGGAGTGTAGGTGGGCCCTACGAGCAGTACTTC.

J is TRBJ2-2 and V is TRBV6-1, with 7 bases that match TRBD1. Germline V gives CDR1 MNHNS, CDR2 SASEGT. The CDR3 is 16 residues long. The trim removed 4 bases at V and 6 bases at J, leaving 11 bases unmatched. CDR3 nucleotide sequence: TGTGCCAGCAGTGGCAGACAGGGATTTGTAGCCGGGGAGCTGTTTTTT. It codes for CASSGRQGFVAGELFF.

This rearrangement joins TRBV28 to TRBJ1-2; tentatively, D is TRBD1 (6 bases). The germline CDR1 and CDR2 sequences are MDHEN and SYDVKM. With 5 bases removed from V and 9 bases from J, the gap between germline ends came to 19 bases. This CDR3 comprises 14 residues. CDR3 coding DNA: TGTGCCAGCAGTCCCCGGCTTGATAGGGGGAGCTACACCTTC. As protein: CASSPRLDRGSYTF.

The V and J genes are TRBV12-3 or TRBV12-4 and TRBJ2-1; D unresolved. The CDR3 has 11 amino acids. V was trimmed by 6 bases and J by 6 bases, leaving 6 bases between them. The CDR3 nucleotides are TGTGCCAGCAGCTATTTCAATGAGCAGTTCTTC. Translating gives CASSYFNEQFF.

The chain links TRBV5-6 to TRBJ2-5, with 7 bases fitting TRBD1. J gave up 1 base and V 0 bases, and 3 bases lay outside the gene matches. The germline CDR1 and CDR2 sequences are SGHDT and YYEEEE. The CDR3 runs to 15 residues. CDR3 nucleotides: TGTGCCAGCAGCTTGGACAGGGGACCCCAAGAGACCCAGTACTTC. Encoded protein: CASSLDRGPQETQYF.

V gene TRBV24-1 combines with J gene TRBJ2-5; 9 bases are shared with TRBD1. The CDR3 totals 15 residues. The ends lost 5 bases at V and 2 bases at J; junction bases unmatched: 5. CDR1 is KGHDR, CDR2 SFDVKD, per germline. The CDR3 sequence: CATSVGTGYQETQYF. The CDR3 nucleotides are TGTGCCACCAGTGTGGGGACAGGGTATCAAGAGACCCAGTACTTC.

This chain joins TRBV7-9 and TRBJ1-1; D uncertain. The germline V and J ends were trimmed by 7 bases and 5 bases, with 17 bases remaining between them. The CDR3 has 14 residues. CDR1 and CDR2 from the germline V gene are SEHNR and FQNEAQ (reference sequence). The CDR3 loop reads CASKDWEGRTEAFF. The CDR3 DNA reads as TGTGCCAGCAAGGACTGGGAGGGTAGGACTGAAGCTTTCTTT.

The chain is built from TRBV30 and TRBJ2-1; TRBD2 is a possible D gene (5 bases). The CDR3 runs to 12 residues. Germline V gene data show CDR1 as GTSNPN and CDR2 as SVGIG (reference sequence). Trimming shortened V by 8 bases and J by 8 bases, and 16 bases separated the two germline ends. The CDR3 sequence: CATAGKSYEQFF. CDR3 DNA sequence: TGTGCCACCGCCGGGAAATCGTATGAGCAGTTCTTC.

CDR3 nucleotide sequence: TGCGCCAGCAGCCCAAGGGGGCCATCGAGTGAGCAGTTCTTC. This gives the protein CASSPRGPSSEQFF. The chain joins TRBV5-1 to TRBJ2-1, with TRBD1 matching 7 bases. J lost 9 bases, V lost 4 bases, and 10 bases had no gene match. CDR1 and CDR2 (germline): SGHRS, YFSETQ. This CDR3 region has 14 residues.

J is TRBJ2-1 and V is TRBV5-1; 13 bases are shared with TRBD2. J was trimmed by 9 bases and V by 4 bases; bases with no gene match: 4. Germline V gives CDR1 SGHRS, CDR2 YFSETQ. CDR3 length equals 14 residues. CDR3 amino acids: CASSVLAGGPEQFF. DNA for the CDR3: TGCGCCAGCAGCGTACTAGCGGGGGGGCCTGAGCAGTTCTTC. Full variable domain (remainder filled in from reference TRBV5-1 and TRBJ2-1): KAGVTQTPRYLIKTRGQQVTLSCSPISGHRSVSWYQQTPGQGLQFLFEYFSETQRNKGNFPGRFSGRQFSNSRSEMNVSTLELGDSALYLCASSVLAGGPEQFFGPGTRLTVL.

The rearrangement joins TRBV29-1 to TRBJ2-5; 8 bases match TRBD1. The CDR3 has 14 amino acids. Germline V gene sequence: CDR1 SQVTM, CDR2 ANQGSEA. Trimming cost V 6 bases and J 1 base; bases outside gene matches: 7. The CDR3 DNA follows: TGCAGCGTAGCGGACAGGGTGAGCCAAGAGACCCAGTACTTC. Amino acids: CSVADRVSQETQYF.

The chain links TRBV9 to TRBJ1-2; D gene unclear. The V end was cut by 0 bases, the J end by 4 bases, with 10 bases between. In germline, CDR1 is SGDLS, CDR2 YYNGEE. CDR3 size: 14 residues. The CDR3: CASSVDSVSYGYTF. The CDR3 bases are TGTGCCAGCAGCGTAGACAGTGTTAGCTATGGCTACACCTTC.

The genes are TRBV2 and TRBJ1-4, with D perhaps matching TRBD1 (5 bases). The germline V gene has CDR1 SNHLY and CDR2 FYNNEI. Between the trimmed V and J ends, which lost 3 bases and 8 bases, there was a span of 16 bases. CDR3 length equals 15 residues. CDR3 sequence (DNA): TGTGCCAGCAGTGATCGCGGGGCCTTGGGGGAAAAACTGTTTTTT. Amino acid sequence: CASSDRGALGEKLFF.

The chain joins TRBV3-1 (or the pseudogene TRBV3-2) to TRBJ2-2; no clear D gene. The V gene's germline CDR1 is LGHDT and CDR2 YNNKEL (reference sequence). The length of the CDR3 is 18 residues. The V and J ends lost 0 bases and 3 bases respectively, with 17 bases between them. The CDR3 region has the DNA TGTGCCAGCAGCCAAGAACCACCCTTGACTTCCTACACCGGGGAGCTGTTTTTT. This sequence encodes CASSQEPPLTSYTGELFF.

J is TRBJ2-7 and V is TRBV7-2; TRBD2 aligns across 12 bases. This CDR3 region has 15 residues. Germline V CDR1 and CDR2: SGHTA, FQGNSA. Trimming at V came to 4 bases and at J to 4 bases, leaving 5 bases not matched to a gene. CDR3 in DNA: TGTGCCAGCAGCTCTAGGACTAGCGGGACTTACGAGCAGTACTTC. It codes for CASSSRTSGTYEQYF.

This rearrangement joins TRBV10-3 to TRBJ1-1, with D possibly being TRBD1 (6 bases). The V end lost 5 bases, the J end lost 1 base, and 8 bases lay between the germline ends. Per germline, CDR1 ENHRY and CDR2 SYGVKD. This CDR3 is built from 13 residues. CDR3 in amino acids: CAISLRGNTEAFF. Written as DNA, the CDR3 is TGTGCCATCAGTCTCAGGGGGAACACTGAAGCTTTCTTT.